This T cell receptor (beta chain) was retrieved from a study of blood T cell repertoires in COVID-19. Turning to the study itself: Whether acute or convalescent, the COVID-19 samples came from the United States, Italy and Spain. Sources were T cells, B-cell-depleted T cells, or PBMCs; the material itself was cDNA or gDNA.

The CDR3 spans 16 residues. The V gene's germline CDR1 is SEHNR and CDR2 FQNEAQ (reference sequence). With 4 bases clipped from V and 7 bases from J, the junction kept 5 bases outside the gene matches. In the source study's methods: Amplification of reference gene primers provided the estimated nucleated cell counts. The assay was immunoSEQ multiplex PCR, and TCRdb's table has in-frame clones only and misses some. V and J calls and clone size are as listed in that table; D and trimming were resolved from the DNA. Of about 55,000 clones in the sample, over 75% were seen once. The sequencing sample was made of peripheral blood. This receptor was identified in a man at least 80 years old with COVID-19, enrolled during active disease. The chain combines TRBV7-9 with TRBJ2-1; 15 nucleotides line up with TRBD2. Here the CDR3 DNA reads TGTGCCAGCAGCTCCTGGACTAGCGGGAGGGTTAATGAGCAGTTCTTC. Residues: CASSSWTSGRVNEQFF.